The 13 T cell receptor beta chains below all came from one sample that was sequenced in a study of regulatory T cells in long-lasting Graves disease. Time point: newly diagnosed GD, antithyroid drugs for less than 3 months. PBMC RNA was the source of the TCR library. Arm-PCR of CDR3 regions and iRepertoire HTBI primers were used to build TCR beta libraries. Via MiXCR, TCRdb re-called the multiplex PCR reads, giving one row per CDR3 protein. The data hold 300,000 to 400,000 distinct CDR3 sequences, with over 15% observed a single time. The sample consisted of peripheral blood mononuclear cells (PBMCs), taken at new diagnosis, from a patient treated with antithyroid drugs. Receptor source: a female donor with Graves disease.

This sequence joins TRBV29-1 and TRBJ1-1, with 8 bases matching TRBD1. Germline CDR1 is SQVTM and CDR2 is ANQGSEA. There are 16 residues in the CDR3. The V segment lost 3 bases and the J segment 0 bases; nucleotides outside the gene matches: 9. In DNA form, the CDR3 reads TGCAGCGTTGACCCTCGGGCAGGGGGCCTGAACACTGAAGCTTTCTTT. It is translated as CSVDPRAGGLNTEAFF.

This clonotype was seen a few times. The chain uses TRBV9 and TRBJ2-3, with a tentative D call TRBD2 (5 bases). The CDR3 sequence is 15 residues long. V was trimmed by 6 bases and J by 5 bases, leaving 19 bases between them. Germline V gene lookup returns CDR1 SGDLS and CDR2 YYNGEE. The CDR3 reads CASTPLGSAGDTQYF. The CDR3 DNA follows: TGTGCCAGCACCCCTCTAGGCTCTGCGGGAGATACGCAGTATTTT.

This clonotype was seen more than once but under ten times. This chain uses TRBV5-1 with TRBJ1-4; 9 nucleotides line up with TRBD1. Germline values: CDR1 SGHRS, CDR2 YFSETQ. J was trimmed by 7 bases and V by 4 bases; bases with no gene match: 5. This CDR3 spans 14 amino acids. The CDR3 here is CASSLGTGIEKLFF. The CDR3 DNA reads as TGCGCCAGCAGCCTCGGGACAGGGATTGAAAAACTGTTTTTT.

This clonotype was detected a few times. The chain is built from TRBV2 and TRBJ1-1, with 7 bases fitting TRBD1. From germline, CDR1 is SNHLY and CDR2 FYNNEI. The CDR3 sequence is 16 residues long. V was clipped by 5 bases and J by 4 bases; unmatched bases: 13. The CDR3, as DNA: TGTGCCAGCAGTATTGTTCACAGGGGTTTGAGCACTGAAGCTTTCTTT. It specifies CASSIVHRGLSTEAFF. The full variable domain, with the rest looked up from reference TRBV2 and TRBJ1-1, is EPEVTQTPSHQVTQMGQEVILRCVPISNHLYFYWYRQILGQKVEFLVSFYNNEISEKSEIFDDQFSVERPDGSNFTLKIRSTKLEDSAMYFCASSIVHRGLSTEAFFGQGTRLTVV.

This clonotype has a count of ten or more. J is TRBJ2-1 and V is TRBV9; no definite D call. The CDR3 contains 16 residues. Germline V gene sequence: CDR1 SGDLS, CDR2 YYNGEE. The V and J ends lost 4 bases and 6 bases respectively, with 20 bases between them. CDR3 residues: CASSQDAGPASNEQFF. The DNA of the CDR3 is TGTGCCAGCAGCCAAGATGCCGGGCCTGCCTCCAATGAGCAGTTCTTC.

This clonotype was detected many times. J is TRBJ2-7 and V is TRBV12-3 or TRBV12-4, with unresolved D. The CDR3 has 15 residues. V was shortened by 6 bases and J by 2 bases, with 17 bases between the two germline ends. The CDR3 nucleotides are TGTGCCAGCAGCCCAGAGGCCGGTCGCACCTACGAGCAGTACTTC. Translating gives CASSPEAGRTYEQYF.

This clonotype has a handful of counts. This chain uses TRBV7-9 with TRBJ2-5; 9 bases are a match to TRBD1. The CDR3 covers 19 residues. Per the germline V gene, CDR1 is SEHNR and CDR2 is FQNEAQ (reference sequence). Trimming removed 6 bases from V and 2 bases from J; junction bases left unmatched: 19. The CDR3 spells CASRSPGQGRPGGQETQYF. CDR3 nucleotide sequence: TGTGCCAGCAGAAGCCCGGGACAGGGTCGGCCCGGGGGGCAAGAGACCCAGTACTTC.

This clonotype appeared many times. The chain recombines TRBV5-5 with TRBJ2-7; D remains ambiguous. V dropped 1 base and J dropped 3 bases, with 5 bases sitting between them. The CDR3 extends over 12 amino acids. Germline lookup yields CDR1 SGHKS and CDR2 YYEKEE (reference sequence). The CDR3 reads CASSLQLYEQYF. The DNA of the CDR3 is TGTGCCAGCAGCTTGCAGCTCTACGAGCAGTACTTC. The variable domain in full, with the rest retrieved from reference TRBV5-5 and TRBJ2-7, is DAGVTQSPTHLIKTRGQQVTLRCSPISGHKSVSWYQQVLGQGPQFIFQYYEKEERGRGNFPDRFSARQFPNYSSELNVNALLLGDSALYLCASSLQLYEQYFGPGTRLTVT.

This clonotype was seen a handful of times. This chain joins TRBV14 and TRBJ1-1; perhaps TRBD1 as D (6 bases). The germline V gene has CDR1 SGHDN and CDR2 FVKESK. Between the trimmed V and J ends, which lost 3 bases and 0 bases, there was a span of 14 bases. This CDR3 spans 16 amino acids. This CDR3 reads CASSHPRDIMNTEAFF. The CDR3 DNA sequence: TGTGCCAGCAGCCATCCCCGGGACATCATGAACACTGAAGCTTTCTTT.

Regarding this clonotype: A read error is likely here: a far larger clone is one base away. This sequence joins TRBV11-1 and TRBJ1-6; no clear D gene. V lost 3 bases, J lost 13 bases, and 22 bases lay in between. The CDR3 spans 16 residues. Per germline, CDR1 SGHAT and CDR2 FQDESV (reference sequence). The DNA for the CDR3 is TGTGCCAGCAGCTTTGACCCAGAGGACCTTGAGGCGCCCCTCCACTTT. Translating gives CASSFDPEDLEAPLHF.

This rearrangement joins TRBV7-3 to TRBJ2-5; 10 bases fit TRBD2. V trimming: 2 bases; J trimming: 4 bases; junction bases outside the gene matches: 7. Germline values: CDR1 SGHTA, CDR2 FQGTGA. This CDR3 has 16 residues. CDR3 DNA: TGTGCCAGCAGCTTAGGTCGAGCGGGAGGGCTAGAGACCCAGTACTTC. Protein sequence: CASSLGRAGGLETQYF.

This clonotype appeared many times. In DNA form, the CDR3 reads TGTGCCAGCACCTTGGGACAGGCATACACTGAAGCTTTCTTT. Residues: CASTLGQAYTEAFF. V gene TRBV28 combines with J gene TRBJ1-1, with TRBD1 matching over 8 bases. Germline trimming cut 7 bases from V and 3 bases from J; bases unmatched to any gene: 7. The CDR3 contains 14 residues. CDR1 is MDHEN, CDR2 SYDVKM, per germline.

This clonotype was observed many times. V gene TRBV28 combines with J gene TRBJ2-1; weak D call: TRBD2 (6 bases). The CDR3 consists of 13 residues. CDR1 and CDR2 (germline): MDHEN, SYDVKM. Trimming removed 3 bases from V and 9 bases from J, with 12 bases in between. CDR3 DNA: TGTGCCAGCAGTTTCGGAGTAGCGGTTGAGCAGTTCTTC. Its protein is CASSFGVAVEQFF. Full variable domain (missing parts from reference TRBV28 and TRBJ2-1): DVKVTQSSRYLVKRTGEKVFLECVQDMDHENMFWYRQDPGLGLRLIYFSYDVKMKEKGDIPEGYSVSREKKERFSLILESASTNQTSMYLCASSFGVAVEQFFGPGTRLTVL.